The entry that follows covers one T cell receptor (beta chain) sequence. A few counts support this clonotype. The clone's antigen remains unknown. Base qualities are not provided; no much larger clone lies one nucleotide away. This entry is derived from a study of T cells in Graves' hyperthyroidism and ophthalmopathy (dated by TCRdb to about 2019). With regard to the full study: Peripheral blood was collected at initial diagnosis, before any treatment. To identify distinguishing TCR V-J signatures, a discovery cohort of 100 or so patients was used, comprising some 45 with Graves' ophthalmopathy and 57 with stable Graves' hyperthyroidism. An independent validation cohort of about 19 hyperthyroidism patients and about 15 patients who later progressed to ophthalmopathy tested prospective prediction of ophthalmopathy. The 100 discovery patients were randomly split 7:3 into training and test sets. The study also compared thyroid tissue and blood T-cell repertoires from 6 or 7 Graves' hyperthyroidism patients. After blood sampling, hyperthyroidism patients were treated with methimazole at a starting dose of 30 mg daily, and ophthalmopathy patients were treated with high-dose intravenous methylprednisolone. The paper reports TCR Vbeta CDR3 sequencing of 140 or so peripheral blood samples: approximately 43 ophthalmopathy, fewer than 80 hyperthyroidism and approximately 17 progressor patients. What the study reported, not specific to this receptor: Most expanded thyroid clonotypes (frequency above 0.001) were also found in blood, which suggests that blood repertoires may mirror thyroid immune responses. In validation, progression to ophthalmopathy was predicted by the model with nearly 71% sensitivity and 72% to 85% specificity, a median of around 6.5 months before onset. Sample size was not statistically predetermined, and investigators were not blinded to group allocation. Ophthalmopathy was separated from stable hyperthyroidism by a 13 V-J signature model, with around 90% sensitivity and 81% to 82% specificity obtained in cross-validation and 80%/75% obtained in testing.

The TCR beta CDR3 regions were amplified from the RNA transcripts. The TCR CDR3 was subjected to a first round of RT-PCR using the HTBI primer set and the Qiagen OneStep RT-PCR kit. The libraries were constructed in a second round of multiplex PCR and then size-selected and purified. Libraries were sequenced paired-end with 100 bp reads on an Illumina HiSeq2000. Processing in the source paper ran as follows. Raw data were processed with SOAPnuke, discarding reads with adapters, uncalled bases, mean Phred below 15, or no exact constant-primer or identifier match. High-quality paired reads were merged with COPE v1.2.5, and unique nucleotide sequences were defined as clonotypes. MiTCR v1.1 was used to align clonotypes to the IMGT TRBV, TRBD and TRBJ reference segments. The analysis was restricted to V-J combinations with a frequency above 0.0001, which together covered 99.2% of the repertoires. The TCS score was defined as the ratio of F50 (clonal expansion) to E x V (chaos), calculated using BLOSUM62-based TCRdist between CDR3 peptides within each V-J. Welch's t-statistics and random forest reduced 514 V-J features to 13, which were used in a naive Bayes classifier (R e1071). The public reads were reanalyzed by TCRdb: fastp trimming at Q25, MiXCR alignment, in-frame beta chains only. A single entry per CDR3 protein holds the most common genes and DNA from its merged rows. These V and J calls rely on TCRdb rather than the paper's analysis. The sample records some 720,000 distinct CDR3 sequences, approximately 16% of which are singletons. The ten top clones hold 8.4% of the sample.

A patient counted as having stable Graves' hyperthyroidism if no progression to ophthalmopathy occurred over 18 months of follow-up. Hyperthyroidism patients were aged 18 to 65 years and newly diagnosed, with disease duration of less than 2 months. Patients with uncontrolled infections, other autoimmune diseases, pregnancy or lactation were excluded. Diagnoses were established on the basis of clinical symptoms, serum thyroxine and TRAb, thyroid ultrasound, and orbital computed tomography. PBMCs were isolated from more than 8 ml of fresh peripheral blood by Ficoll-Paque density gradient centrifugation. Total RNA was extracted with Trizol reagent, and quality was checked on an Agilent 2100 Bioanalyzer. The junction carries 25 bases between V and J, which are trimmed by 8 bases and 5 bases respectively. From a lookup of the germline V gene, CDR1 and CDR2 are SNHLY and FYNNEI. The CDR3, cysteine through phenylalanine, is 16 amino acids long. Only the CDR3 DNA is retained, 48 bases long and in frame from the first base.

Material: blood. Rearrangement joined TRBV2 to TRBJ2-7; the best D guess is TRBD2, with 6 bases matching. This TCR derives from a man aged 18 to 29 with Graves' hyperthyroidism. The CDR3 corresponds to CASSPGLDSGRDEQYF. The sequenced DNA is TGTGCCAGCTCCCCCGGGCTTGATAGCGGCAGGGACGAGCAGTACTTC.